This T cell receptor (beta chain) was documented in a study of PD-1 blockade in mismatch repair-deficient tumors. Overall study: All were previously treated, progressing patients with about twelve mismatch repair-deficient cancer types.

Germline V gives CDR1 LGHNA, CDR2 YSLEER. The length of the CDR3 is 19 residues. The V gene end was trimmed by 0 bases and the J gene end by 4 bases; junction bases not matched to a gene: 12. The protocol was immunoSEQ multiplex PCR, while the TCRdb copy is restricted to in-frame clones and leaves out a portion. The repertoire has 49,000 or so clones, over 75% of them found once; the top ten carry roughly 8%. Broader study findings: Rapid post-treatment expansion, then contraction, generally preceding radiologic response, marked tumor-resident clones.

PCR or immunohistochemistry showed mismatch repair deficiency in every enrolled patient. TCRs were sequenced from three patients responding to pembrolizumab. Comments on this clone: Its matching antigen is unknown.

Sequences were derived from peripheral blood, sampled about 4.5 months after starting pembrolizumab. The clonotype originates from an adult with mismatch repair-deficient cancer. V is TRBV4-3 and J is TRBJ1-5; TRBD1 matches 10 bases. The CDR3 is CASSQEVPAGTGVNQPQHF. The CDR3 DNA follows: TGCGCCAGCAGCCAAGAAGTTCCGGCTGGGACAGGGGTTAATCAGCCCCAGCATTTT.